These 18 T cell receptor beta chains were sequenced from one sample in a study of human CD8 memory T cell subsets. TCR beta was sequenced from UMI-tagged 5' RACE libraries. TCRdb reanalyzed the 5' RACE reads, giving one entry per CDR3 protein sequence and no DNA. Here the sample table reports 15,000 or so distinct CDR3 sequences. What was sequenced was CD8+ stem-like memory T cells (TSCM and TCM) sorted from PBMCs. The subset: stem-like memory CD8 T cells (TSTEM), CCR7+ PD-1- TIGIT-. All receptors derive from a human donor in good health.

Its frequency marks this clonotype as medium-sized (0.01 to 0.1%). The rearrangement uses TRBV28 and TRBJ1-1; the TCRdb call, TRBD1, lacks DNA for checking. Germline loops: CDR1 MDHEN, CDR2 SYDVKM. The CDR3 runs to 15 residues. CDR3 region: CASSFLGGADTEAFF. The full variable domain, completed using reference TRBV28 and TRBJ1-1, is DVKVTQSSRYLVKRTGEKVFLECVQDMDHENMFWYRQDPGLGLRLIYFSYDVKMKEKGDIPEGYSVSREKKERFSLILESASTNQTSMYLCASSFLGGADTEAFFGQGTRLTVV.

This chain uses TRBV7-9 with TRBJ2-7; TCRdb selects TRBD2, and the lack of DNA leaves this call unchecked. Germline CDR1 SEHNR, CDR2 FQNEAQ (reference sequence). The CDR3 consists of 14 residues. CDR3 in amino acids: CASSLPAGRHEQYF.

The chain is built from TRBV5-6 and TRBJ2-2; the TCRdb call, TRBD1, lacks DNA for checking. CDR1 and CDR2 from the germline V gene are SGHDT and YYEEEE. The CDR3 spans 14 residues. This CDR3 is CASSLGTGAGELFF.

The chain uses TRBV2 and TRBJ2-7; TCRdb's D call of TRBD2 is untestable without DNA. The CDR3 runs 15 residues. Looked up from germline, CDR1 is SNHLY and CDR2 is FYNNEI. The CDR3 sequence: CASSDTGGGSYEQYF.

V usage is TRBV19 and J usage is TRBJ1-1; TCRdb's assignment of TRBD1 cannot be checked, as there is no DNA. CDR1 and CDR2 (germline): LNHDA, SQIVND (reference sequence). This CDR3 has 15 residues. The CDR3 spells CASSSRTGIDTEAFF. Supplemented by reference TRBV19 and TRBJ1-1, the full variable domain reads DGGITQSPKYLFRKEGQNVTLSCEQNLNHDAMYWYRQDPGQGLRLIYYSQIVNDFQKGDIAEGYSVSREKKESFPLTVTSAQKNPTAFYLCASSSRTGIDTEAFFGQGTRLTVV.

CDR3 region: CASNRRNTEAFF. The chain links TRBV28 to TRBJ1-1. Germline CDR1 is MDHEN and CDR2 is SYDVKM. The CDR3 runs to 12 residues.

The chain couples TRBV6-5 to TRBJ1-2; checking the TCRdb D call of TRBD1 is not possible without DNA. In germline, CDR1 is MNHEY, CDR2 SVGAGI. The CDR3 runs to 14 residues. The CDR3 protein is CASSDHRGYNGYTF.

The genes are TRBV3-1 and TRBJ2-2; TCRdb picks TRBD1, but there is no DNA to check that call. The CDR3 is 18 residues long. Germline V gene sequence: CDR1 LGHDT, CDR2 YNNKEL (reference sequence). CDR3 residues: CASSQEWRPRRDTGELFF.

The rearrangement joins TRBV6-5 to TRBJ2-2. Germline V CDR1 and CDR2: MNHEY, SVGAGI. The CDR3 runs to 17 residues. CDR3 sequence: CASSYSVGQSNTGELFF.

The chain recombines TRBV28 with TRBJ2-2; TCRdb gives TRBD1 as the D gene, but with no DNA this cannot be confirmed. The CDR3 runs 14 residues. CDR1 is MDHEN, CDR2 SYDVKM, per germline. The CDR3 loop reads CASSLSGYTGELFF.

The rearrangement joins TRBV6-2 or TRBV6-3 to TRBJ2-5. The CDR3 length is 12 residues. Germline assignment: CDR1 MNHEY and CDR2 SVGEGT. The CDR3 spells CASSYGEGTQYF.

The CDR3 sequence: CSAIRLAGVLDTQYF. The V call is TRBV20-1, the J call TRBJ2-3; with no DNA, the TCRdb D assignment of TRBD2 cannot be verified. This CDR3 comprises 15 residues. Per the germline V gene, CDR1 is DFQATT and CDR2 is SNEGSKA (reference sequence).

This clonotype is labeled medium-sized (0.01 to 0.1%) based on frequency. CDR3: CASSLATGGAYNEQFF. The gene calls are TRBV5-1 and TRBJ2-1. The CDR3 spans 16 residues. CDR1 is SGHRS, CDR2 YFSETQ, per germline.

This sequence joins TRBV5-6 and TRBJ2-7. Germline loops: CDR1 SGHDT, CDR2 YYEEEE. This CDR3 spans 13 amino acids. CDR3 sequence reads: CASSWGTTYEQYF.

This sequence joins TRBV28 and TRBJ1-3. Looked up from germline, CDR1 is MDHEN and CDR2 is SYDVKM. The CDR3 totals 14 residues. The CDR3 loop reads CASTTYARGNTIYF.

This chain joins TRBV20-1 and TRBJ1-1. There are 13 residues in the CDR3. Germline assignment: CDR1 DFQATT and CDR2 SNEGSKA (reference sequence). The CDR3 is CSARDIRNTEAFF.

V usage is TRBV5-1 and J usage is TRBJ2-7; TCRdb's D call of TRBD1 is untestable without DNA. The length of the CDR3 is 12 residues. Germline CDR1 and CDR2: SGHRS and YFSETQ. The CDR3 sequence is CASSPPANEQYF.

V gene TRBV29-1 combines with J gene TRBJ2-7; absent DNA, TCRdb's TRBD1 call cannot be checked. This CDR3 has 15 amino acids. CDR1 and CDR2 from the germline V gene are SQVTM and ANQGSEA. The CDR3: CSVELPGRGRDEQYF.